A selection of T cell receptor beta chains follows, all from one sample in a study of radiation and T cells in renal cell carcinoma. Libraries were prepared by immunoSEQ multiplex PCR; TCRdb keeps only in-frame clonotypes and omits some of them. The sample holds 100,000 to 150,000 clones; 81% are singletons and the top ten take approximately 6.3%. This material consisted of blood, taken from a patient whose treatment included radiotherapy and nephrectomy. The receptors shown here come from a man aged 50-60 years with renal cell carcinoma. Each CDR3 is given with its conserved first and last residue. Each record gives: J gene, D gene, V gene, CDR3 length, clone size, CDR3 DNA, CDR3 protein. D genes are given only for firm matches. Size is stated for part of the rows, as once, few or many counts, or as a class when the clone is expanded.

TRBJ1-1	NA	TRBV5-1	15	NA	TGCGCCAGCAGCTTGGCCGAACAGATGAACACTGAAGCTTTCTTT	CASSLAEQMNTEAFF
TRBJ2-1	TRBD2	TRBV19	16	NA	TGTGCCAGTAGTATGACTAGCTCCAATCCCTACAATGAGCAGTTCTTC	CASSMTSSNPYNEQFF
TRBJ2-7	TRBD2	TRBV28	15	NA	TGTGCCAGCAGTTTTGTGTCTAGCGGGAGCTACGAGCAGTACTTC	CASSFVSSGSYEQYF
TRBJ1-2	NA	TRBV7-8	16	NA	TGTGCCAGCAGCTTACGGTTCCCGCAGGGAAGCTATGGCTACACCTTC	CASSLRFPQGSYGYTF
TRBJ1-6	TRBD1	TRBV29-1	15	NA	TGCAGCGTAAAAACTGGGACAGCTAATAATTCACCCCTCCACTTT	CSVKTGTANNSPLHF
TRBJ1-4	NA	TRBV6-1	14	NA	TGTGCCAGCAGTATGCGAGAGGGACGGGAAAAACTGTTTTTT	CASSMREGREKLFF
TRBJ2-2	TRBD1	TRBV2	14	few	TGTGCCAGCAGGGGATTGACAGGGTCCGGGGAGCTGTTTTTT	CASRGLTGSGELFF
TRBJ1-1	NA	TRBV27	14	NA	TGTGCCAGCAGTTTGCTGGGGGTGAACACTGAAGCTTTCTTT	CASSLLGVNTEAFF
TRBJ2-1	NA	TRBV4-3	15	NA	TGCGCCAGCAGCCAAGATCCGTCATCCCACAATGAGCAGTTCTTC	CASSQDPSSHNEQFF
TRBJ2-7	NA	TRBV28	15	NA	TGTGCCAGCAGCCCCGCGCAGGCGGTATCCTACGAGCAGTACTTC	CASSPAQAVSYEQYF
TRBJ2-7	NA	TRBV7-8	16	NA	TGTGCCAGCAGCATAACCCATGGGCAGTTCGCCTACGAGCAGTACTTC	CASSITHGQFAYEQYF
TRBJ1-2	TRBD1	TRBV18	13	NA	TGTGCCAGCTCAGCTGGACAGGGCGAGGGCTACACCTTC	CASSAGQGEGYTF
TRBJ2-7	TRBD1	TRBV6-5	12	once	TGTGCCAGCCGACAGGGGGCCTACGAGCAGTACTTC	CASRQGAYEQYF
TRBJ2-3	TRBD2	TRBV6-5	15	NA	TGTGCCAGCAGTTATAGCGGGGGAGGCACAGATACGCAGTATTTT	CASSYSGGGTDTQYF
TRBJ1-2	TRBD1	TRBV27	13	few	TGTGCCAGCAGTCCCCGCAGGGGGCGAGGCTACACCTTC	CASSPRRGRGYTF
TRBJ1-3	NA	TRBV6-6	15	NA	TGTGCCAGCAGTTCAGGGACTGGCTCTGGAAACACCATATATTTT	CASSSGTGSGNTIYF
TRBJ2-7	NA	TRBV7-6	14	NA	TGTGCCAGCAGCCCAGGACAACTAACCTACGAGCAGTACTTC	CASSPGQLTYEQYF
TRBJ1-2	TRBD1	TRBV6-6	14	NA	TGTGCCAGCAGTCCTCCCGACAGGGGGGGCGGCTACACCTTC	CASSPPDRGGGYTF
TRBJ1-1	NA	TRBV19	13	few	TGTGCCAGTAGTAACATCCGGAACACTGAAGCTTTCTTT	CASSNIRNTEAFF
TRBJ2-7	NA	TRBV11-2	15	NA	TGTGCCAGCACCCCGTTGTTGGGGGTCTCCTACGAGCAGTACTTC	CASTPLLGVSYEQYF
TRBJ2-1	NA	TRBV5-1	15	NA	TGCGCCAGCAGCTTGTCCCCGGGAGAGAACAATGAGCAGTTCTTC	CASSLSPGENNEQFF
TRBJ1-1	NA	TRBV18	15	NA	TGTGCCAGCTCACCCCCGTCTGGAGGGTGGACTGAAGCTTTCTTT	CASSPPSGGWTEAFF
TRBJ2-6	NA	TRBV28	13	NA	TGTGCCAGCACCGCAACCGGGGCCAACGTCCTGACTTTC	CASTATGANVLTF
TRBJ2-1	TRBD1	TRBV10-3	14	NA	TGTGCCATCAGTCCGGGACAGGGTCCCAATGAGCAGTTCTTC	CAISPGQGPNEQFF
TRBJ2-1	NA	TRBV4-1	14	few	TGCGCCAGCAGCCAACCGACAGTCTACAATGAGCAGTTCTTC	CASSQPTVYNEQFF
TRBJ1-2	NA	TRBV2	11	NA	TGTGCCAGCGGGGAAGGCTATGGCTACACCTTC	CASGEGYGYTF
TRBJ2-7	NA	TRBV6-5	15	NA	TGTGCCAGCAGCCCTTATCAAGTCCCCCTATACGAGCAGTACTTC	CASSPYQVPLYEQYF
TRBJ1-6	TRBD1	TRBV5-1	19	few	TGCGCCAGCAGCGCGACGGACAGGGTCGGTCTCGCCTATAATTCACCCCTCCACTTT	CASSATDRVGLAYNSPLHF
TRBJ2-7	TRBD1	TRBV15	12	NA	TGTGCCACCAGGGACAGGGGCTACGAGCAGTACTTC	CATRDRGYEQYF
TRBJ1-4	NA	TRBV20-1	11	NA	TGCAGTGCTAGAGATGCTGAAAAACTGTTTTTT	CSARDAEKLFF
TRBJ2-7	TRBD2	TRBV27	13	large	TGTGCCAGCACCCAACTAGCGGGCTACGAGCAGTACTTC	CASTQLAGYEQYF
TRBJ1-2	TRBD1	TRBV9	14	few	TGTGCCAGCAGCGCACAGGGGCGGCAAACCGGCTACACCTTC	CASSAQGRQTGYTF